This T cell receptor beta chain was sequenced for a study of T cells in Graves' hyperthyroidism and ophthalmopathy. Each diagnosis drew on symptoms, thyroxine, TRAb, thyroid ultrasound and orbital computed tomography findings. Amplification targeted TCR beta CDR3 regions from RNA transcripts. Researchers ran a first-round RT-PCR on the TCR CDR3 using the HTBI primer set. Via MiXCR, TCRdb re-called the multiplex PCR reads, giving one row per CDR3 protein. Here the sample spans some 92,000 distinct CDR3 sequences, roughly 39% being singletons. Per germline, CDR1 SNHLY and CDR2 FYNNEI. V lost 4 bases, J lost 1 base, and 14 bases lay in between. There are 16 residues in the CDR3.

The TCR comes from a woman in her 30s with Graves' hyperthyroidism. Sequencing input: peripheral blood or thyroid tissue (not recorded which). This chain uses TRBV2 with TRBJ1-5, with D unresolved. CDR3 loop: CASSVRSLQSNQPQHF. CDR3 sequence (DNA): TGTGCCAGCAGTGTACGGTCCCTGCAGAGCAATCAGCCCCAGCATTTT.